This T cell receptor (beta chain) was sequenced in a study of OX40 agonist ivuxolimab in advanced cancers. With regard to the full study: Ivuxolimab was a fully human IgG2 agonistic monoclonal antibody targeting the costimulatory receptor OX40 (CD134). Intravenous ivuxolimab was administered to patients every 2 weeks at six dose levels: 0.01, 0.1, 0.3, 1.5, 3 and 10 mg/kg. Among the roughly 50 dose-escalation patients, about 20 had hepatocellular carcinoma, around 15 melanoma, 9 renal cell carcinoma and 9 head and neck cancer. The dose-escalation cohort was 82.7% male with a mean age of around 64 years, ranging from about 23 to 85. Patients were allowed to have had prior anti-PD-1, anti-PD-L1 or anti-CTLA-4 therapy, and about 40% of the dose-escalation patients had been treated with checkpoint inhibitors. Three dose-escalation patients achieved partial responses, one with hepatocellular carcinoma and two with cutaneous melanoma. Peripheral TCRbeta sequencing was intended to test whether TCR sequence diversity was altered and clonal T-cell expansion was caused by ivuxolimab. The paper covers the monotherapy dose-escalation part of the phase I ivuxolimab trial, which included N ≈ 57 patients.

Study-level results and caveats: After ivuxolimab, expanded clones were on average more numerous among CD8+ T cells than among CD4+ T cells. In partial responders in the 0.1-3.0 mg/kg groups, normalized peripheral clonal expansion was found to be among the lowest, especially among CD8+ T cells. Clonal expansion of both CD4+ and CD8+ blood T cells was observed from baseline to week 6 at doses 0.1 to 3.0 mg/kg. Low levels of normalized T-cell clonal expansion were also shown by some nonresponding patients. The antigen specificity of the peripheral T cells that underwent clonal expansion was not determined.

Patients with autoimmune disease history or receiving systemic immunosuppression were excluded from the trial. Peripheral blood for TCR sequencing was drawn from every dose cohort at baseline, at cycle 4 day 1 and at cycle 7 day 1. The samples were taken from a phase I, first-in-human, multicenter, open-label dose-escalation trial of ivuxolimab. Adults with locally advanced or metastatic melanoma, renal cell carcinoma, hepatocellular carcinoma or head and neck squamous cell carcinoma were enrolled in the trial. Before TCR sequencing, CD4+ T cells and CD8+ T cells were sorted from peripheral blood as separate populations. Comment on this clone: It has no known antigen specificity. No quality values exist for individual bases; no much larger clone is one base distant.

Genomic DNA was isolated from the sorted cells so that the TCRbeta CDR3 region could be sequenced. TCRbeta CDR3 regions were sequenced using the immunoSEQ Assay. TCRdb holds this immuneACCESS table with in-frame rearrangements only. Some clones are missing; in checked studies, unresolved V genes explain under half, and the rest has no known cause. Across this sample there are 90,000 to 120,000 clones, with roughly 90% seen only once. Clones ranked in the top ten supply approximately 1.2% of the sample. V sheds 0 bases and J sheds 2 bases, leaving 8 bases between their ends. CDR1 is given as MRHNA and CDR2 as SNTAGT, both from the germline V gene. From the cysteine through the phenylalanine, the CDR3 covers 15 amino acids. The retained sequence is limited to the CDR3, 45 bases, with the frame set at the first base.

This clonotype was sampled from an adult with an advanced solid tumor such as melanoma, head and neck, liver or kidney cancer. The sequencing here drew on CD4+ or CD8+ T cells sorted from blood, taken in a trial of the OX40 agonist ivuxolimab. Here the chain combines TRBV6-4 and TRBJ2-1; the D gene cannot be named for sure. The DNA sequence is TGTGCCAGCAGTGACTCATCGGCCCCCTACAATGAGCAGTTCTTC. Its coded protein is CASSDSSAPYNEQFF.